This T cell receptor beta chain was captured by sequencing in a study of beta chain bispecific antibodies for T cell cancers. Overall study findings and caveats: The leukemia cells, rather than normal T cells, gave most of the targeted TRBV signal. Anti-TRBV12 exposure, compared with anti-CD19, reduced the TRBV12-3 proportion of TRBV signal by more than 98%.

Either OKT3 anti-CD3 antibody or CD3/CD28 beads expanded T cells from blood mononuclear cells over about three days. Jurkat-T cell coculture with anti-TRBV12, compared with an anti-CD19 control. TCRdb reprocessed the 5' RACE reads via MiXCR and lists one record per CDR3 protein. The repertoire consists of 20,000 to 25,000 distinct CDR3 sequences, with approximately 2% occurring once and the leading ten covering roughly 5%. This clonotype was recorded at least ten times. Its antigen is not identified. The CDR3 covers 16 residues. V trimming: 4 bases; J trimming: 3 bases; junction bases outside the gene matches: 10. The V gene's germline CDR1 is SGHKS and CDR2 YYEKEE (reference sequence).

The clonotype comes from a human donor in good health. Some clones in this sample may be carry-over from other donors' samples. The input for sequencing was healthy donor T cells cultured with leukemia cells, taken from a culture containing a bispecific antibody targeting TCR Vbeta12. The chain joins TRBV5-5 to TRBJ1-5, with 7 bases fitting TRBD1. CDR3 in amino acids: CASSLQTGSPNQPQHF. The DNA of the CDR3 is TGTGCCAGCAGCCTACAGACAGGGTCCCCCAATCAGCCCCAGCATTTT.